The 22 T cell receptor beta chains given below trace back to one sample, sequenced in a study of blood T cell repertoires in COVID-19. The repertoire was sequenced with immunoSEQ multiplex PCR; TCRdb's copy has only in-frame clones and lacks some. The profile shows 45,000 to 65,000 clones, 80% to 90% of them singletons. Sequences were obtained from peripheral blood. Receptor source: a human donor in a cohort sampled during active COVID-19.

The rearrangement uses TRBV2 and TRBJ2-1; 12 nucleotides align to TRBD2. CDR3 length: 15 amino acids. Trimming at V came to 5 bases and at J to 4 bases, leaving 3 bases not matched to a gene. In germline, CDR1 is SNHLY, CDR2 FYNNEI. The DNA for the CDR3 is TGTGCCAGCAGTCGGACTAGCGGGGATTACAATGAGCAGTTCTTC. Its protein is CASSRTSGDYNEQFF.

V and J are TRBV18 and TRBJ1-1; the D gene is possibly TRBD1 (5 bases). Germline V lookup: CDR1 KGHSH, CDR2 LQKENI. V lost 6 bases to trimming and J lost 0 bases, with 11 bases between them. The CDR3 contains 14 residues. CDR3 in amino acids: CASSPDSVNTEAFF. The CDR3 DNA reads as TGTGCCAGCTCTCCCGACAGCGTGAACACTGAAGCTTTCTTT.

V and J are TRBV7-6 and TRBJ2-2, with a weak D call TRBD2 (6 bases). Looked up from germline, CDR1 is SGHVS and CDR2 is FNYEAQ. The CDR3 loop spans 15 amino acids. V was clipped by 5 bases and J by 1 base, with 11 bases between them. In DNA form, the CDR3 reads TGTGCCAGCAGCCAGACGGGGGTGAACACCGGGGAGCTGTTTTTT. This gives the protein CASSQTGVNTGELFF.

This clone is deemed medium-sized. This chain connects TRBV7-9 to TRBJ1-1; D is unresolved. The CDR3 totals 14 residues. Looked up from germline, CDR1 is SEHNR and CDR2 is FQNEAQ (reference sequence). The V and J ends lost 0 bases and 6 bases respectively, with 11 bases between them. The CDR3: CASSLASTGAEAFF. In DNA, the CDR3 is TGTGCCAGCAGCTTAGCATCTACCGGGGCTGAAGCTTTCTTT.

The chain recombines TRBV6-6 with TRBJ2-3, with D perhaps matching TRBD2 (6 bases). Trimming removed 4 bases at V and 1 base at J, with 12 bases between. The CDR3 loop spans 15 amino acids. Germline V gene lookup returns CDR1 MNHNY and CDR2 SVGAGI (reference sequence). This CDR3 is CASSSSGGGTDTQYF. For the CDR3, the DNA is TGTGCCAGCAGTTCTTCCGGGGGAGGCACAGATACGCAGTATTTT.

The rearrangement links TRBV5-1 to TRBJ2-5; TRBD2 agrees at 11 bases. This CDR3 region has 16 residues. In germline, CDR1 is SGHRS, CDR2 YFSETQ. V gave up 5 bases and J gave up 7 bases; unmatched junction bases: 13. CDR3: CASSSQTSGVVGTQYF. CDR3 sequence (DNA): TGCGCCAGCAGTTCTCAGACTAGCGGGGTGGTTGGGACCCAGTACTTC.

V is TRBV7-2 and J is TRBJ2-2; 9 nucleotides match TRBD2. The trim removed 1 base at V and 4 bases at J, leaving 4 bases unmatched. Looked up from germline, CDR1 is SGHTA and CDR2 is FQGNSA. CDR3 length equals 16 residues. For the CDR3, the DNA is TGTGCCAGCAGCTTAGGGAGGCGGGGGGGCACCGGGGAGCTGTTTTTT. It encodes CASSLGRRGGTGELFF.

The genes are TRBV2 and TRBJ2-7, with TRBD2 as a possible D gene (5 bases). Trimming pared 0 bases from V and 9 bases from J, leaving 9 bases between. This CDR3 contains 12 residues. Germline CDR1 SNHLY, CDR2 FYNNEI. Here the CDR3 reads CASSEAALAQYF. CDR3 DNA: TGTGCCAGCAGTGAAGCCGCCCTAGCGCAGTACTTC.

This clone was observed a handful of times. CDR3: CASSQVGGGAKGTEAFF. CDR3 nucleotides: TGTGCCAGCAGCCAAGTCGGAGGGGGGGCTAAGGGCACTGAAGCTTTCTTT. The chain combines TRBV3-1 (or the pseudogene TRBV3-2) with TRBJ1-1; D may be TRBD1 (6 bases). The CDR3 extends over 17 amino acids. CDR1 is LGHDT and CDR2 is YNNKEL in the germline V gene (reference sequence). Trimming shortened V by 1 base and J by 4 bases, and 19 bases separated the two germline ends.

The chain employs TRBV2 and TRBJ1-1; 7 bases map to TRBD1. The V gene end was trimmed by 7 bases and the J gene end by 11 bases; junction bases not matched to a gene: 10. Germline CDR1 reads SNHLY; CDR2 reads FYNNEI. This CDR3 has 12 amino acids. CDR3 protein: CASKVTGAAAFF. CDR3 sequence (DNA): TGTGCCAGCAAAGTAACAGGGGCAGCCGCTTTCTTT.

V is TRBV30 and J is TRBJ2-5; D possibly corresponds to TRBD2 (5 bases). Trimming pared 3 bases from V and 5 bases from J, leaving 22 bases between. The V gene's germline CDR1 is GTSNPN and CDR2 SVGIG (reference sequence). CDR3 length: 16 amino acids. CDR3 amino acids: CAWRRALGLALETQYF. Written as DNA, the CDR3 is TGTGCCTGGAGGCGGGCCCTAGGGTTAGCGTTGGAGACCCAGTACTTC.

J is TRBJ1-5 and V is TRBV3-1 (or the pseudogene TRBV3-2); 8 bases agree with TRBD1. This CDR3 comprises 13 residues. With 4 bases clipped from V and 5 bases from J, the junction kept 1 base outside the gene matches. The germline V gene has CDR1 LGHDT and CDR2 YNNKEL (reference sequence). The CDR3 region is CASSLQGDQPQHF. CDR3 in DNA: TGTGCCAGCAGCCTACAGGGGGATCAGCCCCAGCATTTT.

This chain connects TRBV9 to TRBJ2-3; 7 bases map to TRBD1. Germline CDR1 is SGDLS and CDR2 is YYNGEE. After removal of 4 bases from V and 7 bases from J, the junction contained 3 bases not matched to a gene. The CDR3 totals 12 residues. The CDR3 bases are TGTGCCAGCAGCCCGGGACAGTATACGCAGTATTTT. Translating gives CASSPGQYTQYF.

V gene TRBV7-8 combines with J gene TRBJ2-2; TRBD1 is a possible D gene (5 bases). The germline gives CDR1 SGHVS, CDR2 FQNEAQ. This CDR3 has 13 amino acids. V lost 11 bases and J 2 bases, leaving 12 bases between the germline ends. CDR3 loop: CAGQGYNTGELFF. The CDR3 region has the DNA TGTGCCGGACAAGGCTACAACACCGGGGAGCTGTTTTTT.

This rearrangement joins TRBV6-5 to TRBJ1-2; the D gene is possibly TRBD1 (6 bases). The V gene's germline CDR1 is MNHEY and CDR2 SVGAGI. V lost 8 bases, J lost 0 bases, and 13 bases lay in between. This CDR3 has 14 residues. CDR3: CASSSGTTNYGYTF. CDR3 DNA: TGTGCCAGCTCGTCCGGGACAACTAACTATGGCTACACCTTC.

The chain carries TRBV5-1 and TRBJ2-5, with 7 bases lining up with TRBD1. With 4 bases clipped from V and 2 bases from J, the junction kept 2 bases outside the gene matches. The length of the CDR3 is 13 residues. Germline loops: CDR1 SGHRS, CDR2 YFSETQ. The CDR3 DNA reads as TGCGCCAGCAGCGGGGGACAGCAAGAGACCCAGTACTTC. It encodes CASSGGQQETQYF.

The chain has TRBV2 and TRBJ2-3; 8 nucleotides agree with TRBD1. V was clipped by 8 bases and J by 1 base; unmatched bases: 8. This CDR3 is 15 amino acids long. CDR1 and CDR2 (germline): SNHLY, FYNNEI. The CDR3 protein is CASFRLGQGTDTQYF. DNA for the CDR3: TGTGCCAGCTTTCGTTTGGGACAGGGCACAGATACGCAGTATTTT.

CDR3 residues: CASRQTQQGDTQYF. Written as DNA, the CDR3 is TGTGCCAGCAGACAAACTCAACAGGGCGATACGCAGTATTTT. The gene calls are TRBV6-6 and TRBJ2-3, with a tentative D call TRBD1 (6 bases). This CDR3 is built from 14 residues. The V gene's germline CDR1 is MNHNY and CDR2 SVGAGI (reference sequence). Trimming pared 6 bases from V and 6 bases from J, leaving 16 bases between.

The chain recombines TRBV11-2 with TRBJ1-1; D gene uncertain. The CDR3 is made up of 14 amino acids. Germline values: CDR1 SGHAT, CDR2 FQNNGV. V dropped 1 base and J dropped 1 base, with 7 bases sitting between them. The CDR3 bases are TGTGCCAGCAGCTTAGTTTCCCGGAACACTGAAGCTTTCTTT. It codes for CASSLVSRNTEAFF.

The gene calls are TRBV6-5 and TRBJ2-7; TRBD1 agrees at 7 bases. V dropped 4 bases and J dropped 2; count of bases not matched to a gene: 5. The CDR3 runs 14 residues. Germline V gene data show CDR1 as MNHEY and CDR2 as SVGAGI. DNA for the CDR3: TGTGCCAGCAGTTCAGGGGACAGTCCCTACGAGCAGTACTTC. Its translation is CASSSGDSPYEQYF.

The J gene is TRBJ2-3, the V gene TRBV4-1, with TRBD2 as a possible D gene (5 bases). The V end lost 3 bases, the J end lost 4 bases, and 14 bases lay between the germline ends. Per the germline V gene, CDR1 is MGHRA and CDR2 is YSYEKL. The CDR3 consists of 15 residues. DNA for the CDR3: TGCGCCAGCAGCCAGGAGGCGGGCAATCCAGATACGCAGTATTTT. This codes for CASSQEAGNPDTQYF.

This clone was counted a single time. The chain employs TRBV7-9 and TRBJ1-6, with unresolved D. Germline V CDR1 and CDR2: SEHNR, FQNEAQ (reference sequence). The CDR3 length is 15 residues. V lost 0 bases to trimming and J lost 8 bases, with 11 bases between them. The CDR3 is CASSLAGIGDSPLHF. The CDR3 nucleotides are TGTGCCAGCAGCTTAGCCGGGATTGGGGATTCACCCCTCCACTTT.